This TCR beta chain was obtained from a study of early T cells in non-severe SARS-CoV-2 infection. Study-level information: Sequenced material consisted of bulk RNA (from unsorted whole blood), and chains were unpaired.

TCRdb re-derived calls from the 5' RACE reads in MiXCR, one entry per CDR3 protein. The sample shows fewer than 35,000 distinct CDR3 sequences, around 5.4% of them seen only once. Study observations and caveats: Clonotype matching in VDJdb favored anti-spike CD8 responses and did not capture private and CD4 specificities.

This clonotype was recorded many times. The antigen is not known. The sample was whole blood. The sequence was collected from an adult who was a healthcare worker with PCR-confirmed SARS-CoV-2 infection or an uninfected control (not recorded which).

The CDR3 bases are TGTGCCAGCAGCCAAAACTCCGCCAATGAGCAGTTCTTC. As protein: CASSQNSANEQFF. V gene TRBV7-2 combines with J gene TRBJ2-1; D call uncertain. Germline V gene data show CDR1 as SGHTA and CDR2 as FQGNSA. The V and J ends lost 5 bases and 6 bases respectively, with 11 bases between them. The CDR3 contains 13 residues.